This TCR beta chain stems from a study of graft-versus-host responses after intestinal transplantation. A note on this clone: Its antigen is unknown.

Germline CDR1 and CDR2: LNHDA and SQIVND (reference sequence). V shed 3 bases and J shed 6 bases, with 9 bases lying between them. This CDR3 is built from 13 residues. General study points: Association was observed between peak circulating GvH clone levels and early post-transplant HvG declines.

Sequencing was performed with immunoSEQ multiplex PCR; in TCRdb, only in-frame clones are kept and a portion is missing. The sample shows roughly 120,000 clones, roughly 93% of them seen only once. The receptor was derived from a human donor who received an intestinal transplant. V usage is TRBV19 and J usage is TRBJ1-5, with D possibly matching TRBD1 (5 bases). The specimen was unstimulated CD4+ T cells sorted from spleen or lymph node cells, collected before intestinal transplant. CDR3: CASSIRARQPQHF. The CDR3, as DNA: TGTGCCAGTAGTATCAGGGCACGTCAGCCCCAGCATTTT.